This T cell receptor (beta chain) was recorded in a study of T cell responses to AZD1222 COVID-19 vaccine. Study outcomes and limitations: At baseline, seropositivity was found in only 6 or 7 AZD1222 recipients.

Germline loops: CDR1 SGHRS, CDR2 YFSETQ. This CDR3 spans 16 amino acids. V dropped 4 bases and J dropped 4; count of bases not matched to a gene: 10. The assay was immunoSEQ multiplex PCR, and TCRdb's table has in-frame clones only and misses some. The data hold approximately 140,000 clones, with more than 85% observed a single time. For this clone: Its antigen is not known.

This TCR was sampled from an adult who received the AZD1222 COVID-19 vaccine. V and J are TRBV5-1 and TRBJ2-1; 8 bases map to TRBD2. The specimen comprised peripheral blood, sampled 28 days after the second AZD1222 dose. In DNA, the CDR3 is TGCGCCAGCAGCGAAAGAGCGGGAGAGAGGTACAATGAGCAGTTCTTC. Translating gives CASSERAGERYNEQFF.